Listed below are T cell receptor beta chains from one sample, sequenced in a study of cytomegalovirus exposure and HLA in healthy donors. Here immunoSEQ multiplex PCR was the method, and the copy in TCRdb shows in-frame clones only, minus some. Of 150,000 to 160,000 clones listed, over 65% are singletons. Sequenced material: PBMCs. The receptors shown here come from a woman aged 40 to 49 in good health and CMV-seronegative. Both conserved end residues are part of each CDR3. The D gene is left open where the match is weak. Some rows have no size entry. The others give once, few or many, or a class for an expanded clone.

d_gene,j_gene,abundance,v_gene,CDR3aa,CDR3nt
NA,TRBJ1-4,NA,TRBV18,CASSRGANEKLFF,TGTGCCAGCTCCCGCGGGGCTAATGAAAAACTGTTTTTT
NA,TRBJ1-5,few,TRBV4-1,CASSHPGLNQPQHF,TGCGCCAGCAGCCACCCCGGACTCAATCAGCCCCAGCATTTT
TRBD2,TRBJ2-3,many,TRBV6-5,CASFGGNEPTDTQYF,TGTGCCAGCTTCGGGGGGAACGAACCCACAGATACGCAGTATTTT
NA,TRBJ1-2,once,TRBV29-1,CSVEQGDYGYTF,TGCAGCGTTGAACAGGGTGACTATGGCTACACCTTC
NA,TRBJ1-2,few,TRBV28,CASSFLTPVRGDYGYTF,TGTGCCAGCAGTTTCCTTACACCGGTTCGGGGAGACTATGGCTACACCTTC
TRBD1,TRBJ1-1,NA,TRBV6-6,CASSDRDRGFTEAFF,TGTGCCAGCTCTGACCGGGACAGGGGTTTCACTGAAGCTTTCTTT
NA,TRBJ1-1,NA,TRBV5-4,CASSLLGKNTEAFF,TGTGCCAGCAGCTTGCTCGGGAAGAACACTGAAGCTTTCTTT
NA,TRBJ2-1,NA,TRBV29-1,CSVRRQDYEQFF,TGCAGCGTCCGAAGGCAGGACTATGAGCAGTTCTTC
TRBD1,TRBJ2-1,NA,TRBV6-5,CASSYSGTGSNEQFF,TGTGCCAGCAGTTACTCTGGGACAGGGAGTAATGAGCAGTTCTTC
NA,TRBJ2-7,NA,TRBV5-1,CASSLPGVSGEQYF,TGCGCCAGCAGCTTGCCAGGGGTATCGGGAGAGCAGTACTTC
TRBD2,TRBJ2-1,few,TRBV5-1,CASSFGLAGGPYEQFF,TGCGCCAGCAGCTTTGGACTAGCGGGGGGCCCCTATGAGCAGTTCTTC
TRBD1,TRBJ2-5,NA,TRBV28,CASSSTGTGGRETQYF,TGTGCCAGCAGTTCCACCGGGACAGGGGGCAGAGAGACCCAGTACTTC
TRBD2,TRBJ2-7,NA,TRBV4-1,CASSLVGLAATYEQYF,TGCGCCAGCAGCCTAGTGGGACTAGCGGCAACCTACGAGCAGTACTTC
NA,TRBJ1-5,NA,TRBV28,CASSLVHPNQPQHF,TGTGCCAGCAGTTTAGTACACCCAAATCAGCCCCAGCATTTT
NA,TRBJ1-1,few,TRBV4-1,CASSHNAVLNTEAFF,TGCGCCAGCAGCCATAACGCGGTTTTGAACACTGAAGCTTTCTTT
TRBD1,TRBJ2-5,once,TRBV5-8,CASSLGQGVEETQYF,TGTGCCAGCAGCTTGGGTCAGGGGGTGGAAGAGACCCAGTACTTC
NA,TRBJ1-1,NA,TRBV6-5,CASSYSRSGGAEAFF,TGTGCCAGCAGTTACTCCAGGTCGGGGGGTGCTGAAGCTTTCTTT
TRBD2,TRBJ2-2,NA,TRBV7-2,CASRPPGLAGVSAGELFF,TGTGCCAGCAGACCACCCGGACTAGCGGGAGTTTCTGCCGGGGAGCTGTTTTTT
TRBD1,TRBJ2-1,NA,TRBV10-3,CAITDPGQGHNEQFF,TGTGCCATCACCGACCCGGGACAGGGCCACAATGAGCAGTTCTTC
TRBD2,TRBJ2-7,NA,TRBV10-1,CASSETKRGSFEQYF,TGCGCCAGCAGTGAAACTAAGCGGGGCTCCTTTGAGCAGTACTTC